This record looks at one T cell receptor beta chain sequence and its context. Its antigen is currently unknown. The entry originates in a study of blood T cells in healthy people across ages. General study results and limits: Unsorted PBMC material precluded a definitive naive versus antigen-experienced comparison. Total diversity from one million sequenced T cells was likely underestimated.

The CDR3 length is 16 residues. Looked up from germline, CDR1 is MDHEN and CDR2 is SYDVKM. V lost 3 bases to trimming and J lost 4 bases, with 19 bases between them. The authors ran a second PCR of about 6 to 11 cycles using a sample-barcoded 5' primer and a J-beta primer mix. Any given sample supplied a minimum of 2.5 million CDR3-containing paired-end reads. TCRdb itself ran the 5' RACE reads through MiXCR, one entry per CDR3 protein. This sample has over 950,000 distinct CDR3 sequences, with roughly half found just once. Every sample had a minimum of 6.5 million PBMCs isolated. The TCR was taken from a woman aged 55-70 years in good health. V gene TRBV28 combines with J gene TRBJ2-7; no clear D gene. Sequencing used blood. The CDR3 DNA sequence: TGTGCCAGCAGTTTTAGTTCCCACTACGGGTGGTACGAGCAGTACTTC. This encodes CASSFSSHYGWYEQYF.